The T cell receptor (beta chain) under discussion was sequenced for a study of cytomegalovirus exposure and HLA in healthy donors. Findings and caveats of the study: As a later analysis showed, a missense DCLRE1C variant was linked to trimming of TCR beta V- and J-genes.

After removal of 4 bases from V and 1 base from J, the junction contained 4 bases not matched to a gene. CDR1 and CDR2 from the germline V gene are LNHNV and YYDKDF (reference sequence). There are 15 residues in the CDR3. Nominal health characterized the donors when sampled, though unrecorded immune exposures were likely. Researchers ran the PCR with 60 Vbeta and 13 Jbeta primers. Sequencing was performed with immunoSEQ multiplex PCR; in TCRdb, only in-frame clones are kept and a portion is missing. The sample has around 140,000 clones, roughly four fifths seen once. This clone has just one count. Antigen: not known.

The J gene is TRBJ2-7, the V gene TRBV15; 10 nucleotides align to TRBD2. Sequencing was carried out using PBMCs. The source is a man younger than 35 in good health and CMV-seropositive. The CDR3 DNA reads TGTGCCACCAGCACCGGGACTAGCGCTTCCTACGAGCAGTACTTC. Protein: CATSTGTSASYEQYF. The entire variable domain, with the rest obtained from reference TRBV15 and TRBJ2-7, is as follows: DAMVIQNPRYQVTQFGKPVTLSCSQTLNHNVMYWYQQKSSQAPKLLFHYYDKDFNNEADTPDNFQSRRPNTSFCFLDIRSPGLGDTAMYLCATSTGTSASYEQYFGPGTRLTVT.